This section outlines one TCR beta chain sequence together with its context. The CDR3 spans 16 residues. V dropped 4 bases and J dropped 4; count of bases not matched to a gene: 11. The V gene's germline CDR1 is GTSNPN and CDR2 SVGIG (reference sequence). In the study's own analysis: Amplification with reference gene primers provided the estimates of nucleated cell counts. Only in-frame clones appear in the TCRdb table, and some are missing; sequencing was by immunoSEQ multiplex PCR. V, J and clone size are those of that table, while D and trimming were read from the DNA. The sample yields approximately 160,000 clones, 70% to 90% seen once. This entry belongs to a study of blood T cell repertoires in COVID-19. On the study more broadly: T cells, B-cell-depleted T cells, or PBMCs supplied cDNA or gDNA.

The material sequenced was peripheral blood. V usage is TRBV30 and J usage is TRBJ1-1; 11 positions match TRBD1. The sequence derives from a man between 60 and 70 years old with COVID-19, enrolled during active disease. DNA of the CDR3: TGTGCCTGGATGTGGACAGGGGGCGCGGTGGTCACTGAAGCTTTCTTT. As protein: CAWMWTGGAVVTEAFF.